Presented here are 15 T cell receptor beta chains from one specimen sequenced in a study of ipilimumab plus nivolumab after autologous stem cell transplantation. Profiling relied on immunoSEQ multiplex PCR, and the TCRdb table lists in-frame clones only, not all of them. The table lists 15,000 to 20,000 clones, approximately 80% of them singletons. The source was PBMCs, collected in a trial of ipilimumab plus nivolumab as post-transplant consolidation. All receptors come from a male donor with diffuse large B-cell lymphoma.

The rearrangement joins TRBV28 to TRBJ1-5; 11 nucleotides align to TRBD1. V shed 3 bases, J shed 7 bases, and the junction held 5 bases outside the gene matches. CDR1 and CDR2 from the germline V gene are MDHEN and SYDVKM. This CDR3 spans 15 amino acids. CDR3 in amino acids: CASSFSGQGVQPQHF. CDR3 DNA sequence: TGTGCCAGCAGTTTTTCGGGACAGGGGGTCCAGCCCCAGCATTTT.

The V call is TRBV19, the J call TRBJ2-7; D not resolved. CDR3 size: 14 residues. The V gene's germline CDR1 is LNHDA and CDR2 SQIVND (reference sequence). V lost 3 bases and J lost 3, with 12 bases in between. CDR3 bases: TGTGCCAGTAGTATTTCGCCCCAGTTCTACGAGCAGTACTTC. As protein: CASSISPQFYEQYF.

This CDR3 reads CASSLGVNTEAFF. The CDR3 bases are TGCGCCAGCAGCTTAGGGGTGAACACTGAAGCTTTCTTT. V usage is TRBV5-1 and J usage is TRBJ1-1; tentatively, D is TRBD1 (5 bases). V was trimmed by 2 bases and J by 0 bases, leaving 5 bases between them. The CDR3 sequence is 13 residues long. Germline V lookup: CDR1 SGHRS, CDR2 YFSETQ.

This clone was counted a single time. The J gene is TRBJ2-2, the V gene TRBV30; TRBD2 matches 14 bases. This CDR3 is built from 19 residues. Germline V CDR1 and CDR2: GTSNPN, SVGIG (reference sequence). V lost 7 bases and J lost 0; bases outside the gene matches: 13. The CDR3 spells CAFSLPGLAGGTNTGELFF. CDR3 sequence (DNA): TGTGCCTTTTCTCTTCCCGGACTAGCGGGAGGCACGAACACCGGGGAGCTGTTTTTT.

This chain links TRBV14 with TRBJ2-7, with D possibly being TRBD1 (6 bases). This CDR3 comprises 14 residues. Germline V gene data show CDR1 as SGHDN and CDR2 as FVKESK. V lost 4 bases to trimming and J lost 4 bases, with 14 bases between them. CDR3: CASSRSLQGYEQYF. CDR3 nucleotides: TGTGCCAGCAGCCGATCATTGCAGGGGTACGAGCAGTACTTC.

V is TRBV28 and J is TRBJ2-7; TRBD2 agrees at 9 bases. The CDR3 runs 15 residues. The J segment lost 2 bases and the V segment lost 5 bases, leaving 7 bases of the junction unmatched. Germline values: CDR1 MDHEN, CDR2 SYDVKM. This CDR3 is CASSPVAGAPYEQYF. The CDR3 DNA sequence: TGTGCCAGCAGTCCTGTAGCGGGAGCGCCCTACGAGCAGTACTTC.

This chain uses TRBV28 with TRBJ2-7; D remains unclear. Trimming took off 4 bases at V and 2 bases at J, with 9 bases between the two ends. The CDR3 contains 13 residues. From germline, CDR1 is MDHEN and CDR2 SYDVKM. CDR3 in DNA: TGTGCCAGCAGTTCCCGAGGACCCTACGAGCAGTACTTC. This gives the protein CASSSRGPYEQYF.

This chain uses TRBV25-1 with TRBJ1-2, with D uncertain. CDR1 and CDR2 (germline): MGHDK, SYGVNS. The V and J ends lost 1 base and 1 base respectively, with 7 bases between them. This CDR3 comprises 14 residues. CDR3 DNA sequence: TGTGCCAGCAGTGAATCGGGCAGTAACTATGGCTACACCTTC. Translating it yields CASSESGSNYGYTF.

This sequence joins TRBV7-3 and TRBJ2-2; the D is unclear. Germline CDR1 reads SGHTA; CDR2 reads FQGTGA. The V end lost 4 bases, the J end lost 4 bases, and 7 bases lay between the germline ends. The CDR3 consists of 13 residues. CDR3 loop: CASSSLGTGELFF. DNA of the CDR3: TGTGCCAGCAGCTCCTTGGGCACCGGGGAGCTGTTTTTT.

Note on this clone: The sample holds other DNA sequences that translate to the same CDR3. This chain connects TRBV27 to TRBJ2-3, with 8 bases fitting TRBD1. CDR1 and CDR2 (germline): MNHEY, SMNVEV (reference sequence). The CDR3 consists of 14 residues. V shed 2 bases and J 4 bases; nucleotides not matched to a gene: 2. DNA of the CDR3: TGTGCCAGCAGTTTAGTACAGGGGGCAGATACGCAGTATTTT. Translation: CASSLVQGADTQYF.

The chain links TRBV5-5 to TRBJ1-2, with TRBD1 as a possible D gene (6 bases). Trimming stripped 4 bases from V and 0 bases from J, with 19 bases between. Germline CDR1 and CDR2: SGHKS and YYEKEE (reference sequence). CDR3 length: 17 amino acids. CDR3 residues: CASSTWYPDRSNYGYTF. The CDR3 bases are TGTGCCAGCAGCACATGGTACCCGGACAGATCTAACTATGGCTACACCTTC. Drawing the rest from reference TRBV5-5 and TRBJ1-2, the complete variable domain is DAGVTQSPTHLIKTRGQQVTLRCSPISGHKSVSWYQQVLGQGPQFIFQYYEKEERGRGNFPDRFSARQFPNYSSELNVNALLLGDSALYLCASSTWYPDRSNYGYTFGSGTRLTVV.

The V and J genes are TRBV6-1 and TRBJ2-7; 8 bases agree with TRBD1. The CDR3 is 13 amino acids. The V segment lost 10 bases and the J segment 0 bases; nucleotides outside the gene matches: 5. From germline, CDR1 is MNHNS and CDR2 SASEGT. CDR3 bases: TGTGCCATCACAGGACAGGGCTCCTACGAGCAGTACTTC. Translation: CAITGQGSYEQYF.

The V gene is TRBV18, the J gene TRBJ2-5, with 12 bases matching TRBD1. In germline, CDR1 is KGHSH, CDR2 LQKENI. Trimming cost V 8 bases and J 2 bases; bases outside gene matches: 6. This CDR3 spans 15 amino acids. CDR3 DNA sequence: TGTGCCAGCCAATCGGGACAGGGGGCGCAAGAGACCCAGTACTTC. This encodes CASQSGQGAQETQYF.

The CDR3 nucleotides are TGCGCCAGCAGCCAAGGGTGGGGGGACTATGGCTACACCTTC. Translation: CASSQGWGDYGYTF. The chain is built from TRBV4-1 and TRBJ1-2, with D maybe TRBD1 (5 bases). This CDR3 has 14 residues. Trimming removed 1 base at V and 3 bases at J, with 9 bases between. Germline V gene lookup returns CDR1 MGHRA and CDR2 YSYEKL.

The rearrangement joins TRBV5-1 to TRBJ1-4, with D possibly being TRBD1 (5 bases). Germline CDR1 is SGHRS and CDR2 is YFSETQ. This CDR3 comprises 14 residues. V lost 2 bases and J lost 8, with 13 bases in between. CDR3 loop: CASSFRGKGEKLFF. Here the CDR3 DNA reads TGCGCCAGCAGCTTTCGGGGAAAGGGGGAAAAACTGTTTTTT.